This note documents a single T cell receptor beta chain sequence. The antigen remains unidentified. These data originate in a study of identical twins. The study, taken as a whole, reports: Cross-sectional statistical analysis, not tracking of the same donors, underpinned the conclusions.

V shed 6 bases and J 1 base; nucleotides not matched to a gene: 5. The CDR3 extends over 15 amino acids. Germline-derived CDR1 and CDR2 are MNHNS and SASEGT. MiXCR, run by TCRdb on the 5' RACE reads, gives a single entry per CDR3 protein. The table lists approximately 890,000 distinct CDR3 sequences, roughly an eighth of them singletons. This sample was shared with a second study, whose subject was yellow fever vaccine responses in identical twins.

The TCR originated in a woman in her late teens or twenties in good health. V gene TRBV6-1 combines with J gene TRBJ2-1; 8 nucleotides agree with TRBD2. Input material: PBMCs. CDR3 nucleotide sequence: TGTGCCAGCAGCCGCGGGAGGAAATCCTACAATGAGCAGTTCTTC. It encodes CASSRGRKSYNEQFF.